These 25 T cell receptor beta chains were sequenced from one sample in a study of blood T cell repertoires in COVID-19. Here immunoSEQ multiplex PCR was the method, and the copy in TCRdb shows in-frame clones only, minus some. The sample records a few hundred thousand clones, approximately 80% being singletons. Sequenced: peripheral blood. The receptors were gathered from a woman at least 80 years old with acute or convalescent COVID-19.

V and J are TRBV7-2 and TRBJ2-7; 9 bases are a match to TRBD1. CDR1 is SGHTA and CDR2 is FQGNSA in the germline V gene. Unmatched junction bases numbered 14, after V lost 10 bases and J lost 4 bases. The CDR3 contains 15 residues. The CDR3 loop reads CATIPGTGGSYEQYF. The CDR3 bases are TGTGCCACGATCCCAGGTACAGGGGGCTCATACGAGCAGTACTTC.

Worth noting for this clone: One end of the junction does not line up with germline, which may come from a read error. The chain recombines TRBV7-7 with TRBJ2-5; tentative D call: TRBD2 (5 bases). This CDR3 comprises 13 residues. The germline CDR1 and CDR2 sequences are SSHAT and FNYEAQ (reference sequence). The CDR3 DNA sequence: TGTGCTAGCAGCCGAGGGCAGCAAGAGACCCAGTACTTC. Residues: CASSRGQQETQYF.

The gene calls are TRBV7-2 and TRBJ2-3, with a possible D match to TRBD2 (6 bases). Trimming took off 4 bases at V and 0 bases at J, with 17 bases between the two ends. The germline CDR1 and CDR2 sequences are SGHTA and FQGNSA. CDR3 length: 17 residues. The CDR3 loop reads CASSSRRGLPSTDTQYF. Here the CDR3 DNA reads TGTGCCAGCAGCTCCAGGCGGGGCCTACCTAGCACAGATACGCAGTATTTT. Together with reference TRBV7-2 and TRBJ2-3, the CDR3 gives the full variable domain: GAGVSQSPSNKVTEKGKDVELRCDPISGHTALYWYRQSLGQGLEFLIYFQGNSAPDKSGLPSDRFSAERTGGSVSTLTIQRTQQEDSAVYLCASSSRRGLPSTDTQYFGPGTRLTVL.

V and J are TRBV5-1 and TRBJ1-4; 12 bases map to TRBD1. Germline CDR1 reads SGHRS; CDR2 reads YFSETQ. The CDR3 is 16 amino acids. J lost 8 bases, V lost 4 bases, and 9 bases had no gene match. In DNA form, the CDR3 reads TGCGCCAGCAGCCCAGGGACAGGGGGCGCCGGAGAAAAACTGTTTTTT. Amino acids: CASSPGTGGAGEKLFF.

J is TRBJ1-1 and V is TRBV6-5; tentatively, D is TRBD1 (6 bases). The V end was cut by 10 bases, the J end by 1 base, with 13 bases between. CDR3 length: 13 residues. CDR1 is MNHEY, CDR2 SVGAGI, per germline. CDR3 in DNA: TGTGCCACCAAGGGGGAGAGGAACACTGAAGCTTTCTTT. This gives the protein CATKGERNTEAFF.

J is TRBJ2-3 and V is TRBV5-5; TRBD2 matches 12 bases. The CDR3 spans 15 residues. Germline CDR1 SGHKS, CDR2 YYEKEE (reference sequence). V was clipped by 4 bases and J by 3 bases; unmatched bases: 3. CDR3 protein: CASSGLAGLTDTQYF. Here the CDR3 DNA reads TGTGCCAGCAGCGGACTAGCGGGGCTGACAGATACGCAGTATTTT.

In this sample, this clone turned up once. The CDR3 here is CASSLASSGNTIYF. As DNA, the CDR3 is TGTGCCAGCAGCTTAGCTAGCTCTGGAAACACCATATATTTT. This chain connects TRBV7-9 to TRBJ1-3; D remains ambiguous. The CDR3 contains 14 residues. Germline V gene sequence: CDR1 SEHNR, CDR2 FQNEAQ (reference sequence). V was pared by 0 bases and J by 0 bases, with 3 bases between.

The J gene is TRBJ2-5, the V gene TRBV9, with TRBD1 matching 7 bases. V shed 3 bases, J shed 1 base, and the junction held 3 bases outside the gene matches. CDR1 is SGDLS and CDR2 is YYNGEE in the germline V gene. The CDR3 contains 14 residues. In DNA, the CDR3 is TGTGCCAGCAGCGGCAGGGGGACCCAAGAGACCCAGTACTTC. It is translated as CASSGRGTQETQYF.

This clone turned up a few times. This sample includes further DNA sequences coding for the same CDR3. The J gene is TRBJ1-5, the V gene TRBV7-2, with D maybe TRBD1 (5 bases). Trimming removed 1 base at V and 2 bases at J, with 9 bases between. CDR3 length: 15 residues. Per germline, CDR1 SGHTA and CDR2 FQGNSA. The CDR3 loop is CASSLGGTGNQPQHF. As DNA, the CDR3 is TGTGCCAGCAGCTTAGGGGGGACTGGCAATCAGCCCCAGCATTTT.

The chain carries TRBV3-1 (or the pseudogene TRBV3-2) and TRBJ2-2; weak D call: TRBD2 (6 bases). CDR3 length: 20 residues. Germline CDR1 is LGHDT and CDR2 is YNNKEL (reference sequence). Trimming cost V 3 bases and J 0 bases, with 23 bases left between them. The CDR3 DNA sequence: TGTGCCAGCAGCCATCTCCCCCACGTCTCGGGGGAACCGAACACCGGGGAGCTGTTTTTT. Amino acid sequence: CASSHLPHVSGEPNTGELFF.

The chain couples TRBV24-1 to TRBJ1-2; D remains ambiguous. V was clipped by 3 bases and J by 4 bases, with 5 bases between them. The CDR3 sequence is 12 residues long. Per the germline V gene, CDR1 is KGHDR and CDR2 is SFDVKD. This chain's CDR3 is CATSDRGYGYTF. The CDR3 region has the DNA TGTGCCACCAGTGATCGGGGCTATGGCTACACCTTC.

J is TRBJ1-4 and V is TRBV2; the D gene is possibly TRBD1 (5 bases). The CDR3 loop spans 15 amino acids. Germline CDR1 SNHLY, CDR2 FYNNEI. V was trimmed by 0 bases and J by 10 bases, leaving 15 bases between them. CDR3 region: CASSEARGKQGKLFF. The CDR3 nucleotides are TGTGCCAGCAGTGAAGCGCGCGGGAAGCAGGGAAAACTGTTTTTT.

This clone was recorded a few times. The CDR3 loop is CASTRAGVGYGYTF. CDR3 in DNA: TGTGCCAGCACTCGGGCAGGGGTCGGCTATGGCTACACCTTC. V gene TRBV6-5 combines with J gene TRBJ1-2; maybe TRBD1 (6 bases). This CDR3 has 14 amino acids. V lost 7 bases, J lost 4 bases, and 16 bases lay in between. From germline, CDR1 is MNHEY and CDR2 SVGAGI.

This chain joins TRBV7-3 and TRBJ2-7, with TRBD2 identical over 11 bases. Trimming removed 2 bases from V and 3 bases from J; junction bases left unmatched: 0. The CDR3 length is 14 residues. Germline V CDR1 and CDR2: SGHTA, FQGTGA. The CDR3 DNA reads TGTGCCAGCAGCTTACTAGCGGGAGGCTACGAGCAGTACTTC. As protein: CASSLLAGGYEQYF.

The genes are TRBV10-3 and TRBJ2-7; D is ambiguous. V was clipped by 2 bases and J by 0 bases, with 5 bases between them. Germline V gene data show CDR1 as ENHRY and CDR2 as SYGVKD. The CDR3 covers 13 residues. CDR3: CAISEGSSYEQYF. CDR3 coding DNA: TGTGCCATCAGTGAGGGCAGCTCCTACGAGCAGTACTTC.

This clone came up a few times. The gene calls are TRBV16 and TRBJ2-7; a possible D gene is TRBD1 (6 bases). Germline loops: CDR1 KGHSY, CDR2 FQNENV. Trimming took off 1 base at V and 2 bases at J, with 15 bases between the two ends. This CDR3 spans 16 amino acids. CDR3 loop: CASSQYGRGIAYEQYF. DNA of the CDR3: TGTGCCAGCAGCCAATACGGCAGGGGAATAGCCTACGAGCAGTACTTC.

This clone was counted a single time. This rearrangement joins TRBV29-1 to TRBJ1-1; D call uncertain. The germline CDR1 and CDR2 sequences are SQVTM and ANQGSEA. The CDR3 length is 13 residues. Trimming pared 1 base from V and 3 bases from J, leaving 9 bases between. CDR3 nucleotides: TGCAGCGTTGAAGCCGGGGTCGACACTGAAGCTTTCTTT. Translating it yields CSVEAGVDTEAFF. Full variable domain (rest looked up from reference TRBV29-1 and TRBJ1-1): SAVISQKPSRDICQRGTSLTIQCQVDSQVTMMFWYRQQPGQSLTLIATANQGSEATYESGFVIDKFPISRPNLTFSTLTVSNMSPEDSSIYLCSVEAGVDTEAFFGQGTRLTVV.

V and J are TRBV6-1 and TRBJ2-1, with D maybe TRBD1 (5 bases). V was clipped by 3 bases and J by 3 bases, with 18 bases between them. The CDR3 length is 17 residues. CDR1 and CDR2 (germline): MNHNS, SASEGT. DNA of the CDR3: TGTGCCAGCAGTGAGCCTAGTAGAACAGGTTACTACAATGAGCAGTTCTTC. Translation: CASSEPSRTGYYNEQFF.

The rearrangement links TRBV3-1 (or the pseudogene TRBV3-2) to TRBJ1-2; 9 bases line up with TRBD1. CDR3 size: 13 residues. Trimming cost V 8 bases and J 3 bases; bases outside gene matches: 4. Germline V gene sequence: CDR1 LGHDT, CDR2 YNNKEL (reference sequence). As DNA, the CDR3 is TGTGCCAGCGCACGGACAGGGGACTATGGCTACACCTTC. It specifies CASARTGDYGYTF.

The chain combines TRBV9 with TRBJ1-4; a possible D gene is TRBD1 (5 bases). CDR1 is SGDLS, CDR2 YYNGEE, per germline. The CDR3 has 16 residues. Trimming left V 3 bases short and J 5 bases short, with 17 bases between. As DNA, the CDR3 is TGTGCCAGCAGCGGACCCCTCAGGGTAGGCAATGAAAAACTGTTTTTT. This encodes CASSGPLRVGNEKLFF.

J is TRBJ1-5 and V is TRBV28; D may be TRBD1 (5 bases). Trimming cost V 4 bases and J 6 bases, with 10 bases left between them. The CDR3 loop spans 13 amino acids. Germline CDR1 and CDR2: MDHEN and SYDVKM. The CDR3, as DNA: TGTGCCAGCAGTTCTCCAGGGTTTCAGCCCCAGCATTTT. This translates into CASSSPGFQPQHF.

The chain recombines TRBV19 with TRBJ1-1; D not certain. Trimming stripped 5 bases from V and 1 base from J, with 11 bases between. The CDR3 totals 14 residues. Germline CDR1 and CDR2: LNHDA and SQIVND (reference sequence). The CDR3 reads CASSVGLPNTEAFF. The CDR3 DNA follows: TGTGCCAGTAGTGTCGGACTACCGAACACTGAAGCTTTCTTT. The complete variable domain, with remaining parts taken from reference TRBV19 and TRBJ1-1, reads DGGITQSPKYLFRKEGQNVTLSCEQNLNHDAMYWYRQDPGQGLRLIYYSQIVNDFQKGDIAEGYSVSREKKESFPLTVTSAQKNPTAFYLCASSVGLPNTEAFFGQGTRLTVV.

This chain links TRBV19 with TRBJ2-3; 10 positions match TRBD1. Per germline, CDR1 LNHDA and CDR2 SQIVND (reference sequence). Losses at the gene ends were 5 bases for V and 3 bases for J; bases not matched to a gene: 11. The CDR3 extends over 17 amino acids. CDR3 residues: CASSPDRGRRGTDTQYF. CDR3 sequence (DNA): TGTGCCAGTAGTCCCGACAGGGGGCGCAGAGGAACAGATACGCAGTATTTT.

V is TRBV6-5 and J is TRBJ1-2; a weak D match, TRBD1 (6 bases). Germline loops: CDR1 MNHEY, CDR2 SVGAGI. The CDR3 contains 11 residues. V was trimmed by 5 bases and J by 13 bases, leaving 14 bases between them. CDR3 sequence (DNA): TGTGCCAGCAGTCAAACTTACAGGGCCACCTTC. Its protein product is CASSQTYRATF.

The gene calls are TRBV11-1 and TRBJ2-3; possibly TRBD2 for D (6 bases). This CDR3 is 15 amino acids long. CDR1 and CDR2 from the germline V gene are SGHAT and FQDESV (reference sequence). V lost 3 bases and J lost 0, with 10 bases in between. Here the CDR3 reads CASSFQAGSTDTQYF. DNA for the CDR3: TGTGCCAGCAGCTTTCAGGCGGGGAGCACAGATACGCAGTATTTT.